This T cell receptor (beta chain) was identified in a study of T cell responses to AZD1222 COVID-19 vaccine. Broader study findings: The donor cohort was predominantly white British with a female majority, and clonal diversity may have been underestimated. Just a handful of AZD1222 recipients were seropositive at baseline. Spike-specific TCRs gained breadth and depth after people received two AZD1222 doses.

Profiled with immunoSEQ multiplex PCR; TCRdb holds only in-frame clones, not every one. This table has over 65,000 clones, about 91% appearing once. A remark on this clone: Antigen: not known.

The origin of this receptor is an adult in good health. Sequenced here: peripheral blood, sampled on day 0 of MenACWY control vaccination.

DNA for the CDR3: TGTGCCAGCATCCGCTCTGGCACAGATACGCAGTATTTT. Translated: CASIRSGTDTQYF. The rearrangement joins TRBV6-5 to TRBJ2-3; D remains unclear. The CDR3 runs 13 residues. CDR1 and CDR2 (germline): MNHEY, SVGAGI. Trimming stripped 7 bases from V and 1 base from J, with 9 bases between.